The text below deals with one TCR beta chain. Trimming took 5 bases from V and 1 from J; bases not matched to a gene: 5. The length of the CDR3 is 14 residues. Germline V CDR1 and CDR2: DFQATT, SNEGSKA (reference sequence). This specimen comes from a study of T-cell memory formation after mild COVID-19. TCRdb re-called the 5' RACE reads through MiXCR, storing one row per CDR3 protein. This repertoire shows 200,000 to 250,000 distinct CDR3 sequences, just over 9.5% found once; its top ten account for 3% to 4%. The sample consisted of PBMCs or a T cell subset sorted from them (not recorded which). The origin of this receptor is a man between 18 and 29 years old who had mild COVID-19 (a few samples of this study predate the infection). Cell type and time point are not known. The V call is TRBV20-1, the J call TRBJ2-1; 7 positions agree with TRBD1. This CDR3 reads CSAPTGVSYNEQFF. CDR3 DNA: TGCAGTGCTCCCACAGGGGTATCCTACAATGAGCAGTTCTTC.